These 16 T cell receptor beta chains originate from one sample sequenced in a study of cytomegalovirus exposure and HLA in healthy donors (dated 2017 in TCRdb). Libraries were built with the immunoSEQ multiplex PCR assay. For the multiplex PCR, a mixture combining 60 forward primers for TCR Vbeta segments and 13 reverse primers for TCR Jbeta segments was used. Sourced from immuneACCESS, this table was stored by TCRdb with only in-frame sequences that have V and J called. A share of the clones is absent; for the studies checked, an unresolved V gene accounts for under half, and the remainder has no known explanation. The sample table records fewer than 200,000 clones; 71% of these occur just once. The ten largest clones add up to around 2.8% of the sample. Sequenced input: PBMCs. The receptors here all came from a woman aged 25-40 years in good health and CMV-seronegative.

The rearrangement joins TRBV27 to TRBJ2-7; perhaps TRBD1 as D (5 bases). The V gene's germline CDR1 is MNHEY and CDR2 SMNVEV (reference sequence). V was clipped by 2 bases and J by 4 bases, with 12 bases between them. This CDR3 is 14 amino acids long. DNA for the CDR3: TGTGCCAGCAGTTTAAGGGGTGACAAGTACGAGCAGTACTTC. Its translation: CASSLRGDKYEQYF.

This clone has just a few counts. The chain uses TRBV9 and TRBJ2-1; 7 nucleotides line up with TRBD1. The V gene's germline CDR1 is SGDLS and CDR2 YYNGEE. The CDR3 covers 14 residues. The ends lost 2 bases at V and 4 bases at J; junction bases unmatched: 3. Here the CDR3 reads CASSVGDRYNEQFF. The DNA of the CDR3 is TGTGCCAGCAGCGTTGGGGACAGATACAATGAGCAGTTCTTC.

The chain joins TRBV30 to TRBJ2-7, with TRBD2 matching 7 bases. Germline CDR1 and CDR2: GTSNPN and SVGIG (reference sequence). The CDR3 length is 14 residues. V shed 5 bases, J shed 3 bases, and the junction held 10 bases outside the gene matches. The CDR3 loop is CAWYAASGFYEQYF. CDR3 sequence (DNA): TGTGCCTGGTATGCGGCTAGCGGCTTCTACGAGCAGTACTTC. Drawing the rest from reference TRBV30 and TRBJ2-7, the complete variable domain is SQTIHQWPATLVQPVGSPLSLECTVEGTSNPNLYWYRQAAGRGLQLLFYSVGIGQISSEVPQNLSASRPQDRQFILSSKKLLLSDSGFYLCAWYAASGFYEQYFGPGTRLTVT.

This chain links TRBV27 with TRBJ2-3, with D maybe TRBD2 (6 bases). Germline CDR1 MNHEY, CDR2 SMNVEV (reference sequence). This CDR3 is 14 amino acids long. V shed 6 bases and J shed 6 bases, with 16 bases lying between them. The CDR3 is CASRPEAAGDTQYF. The CDR3 DNA reads as TGTGCCAGCAGACCCGAGGCCGCGGGGGATACGCAGTATTTT.

The chain employs TRBV28 and TRBJ2-7; a possible D gene is TRBD2 (5 bases). This CDR3 has 13 amino acids. Germline V lookup: CDR1 MDHEN, CDR2 SYDVKM. The V end lost 7 bases, the J end lost 4 bases, and 14 bases lay between the germline ends. In DNA, the CDR3 is TGTGCCAGCATGACGGGGAGCATATACGAGCAGTACTTC. It specifies CASMTGSIYEQYF.

This chain uses TRBV5-5 with TRBJ2-7, with 8 bases lining up with TRBD1. V shed 2 bases and J 1 base; nucleotides not matched to a gene: 5. Germline values: CDR1 SGHKS, CDR2 YYEKEE (reference sequence). The CDR3 sequence is 15 residues long. CDR3 DNA sequence: TGTGCCAGCAGCTTAACAGGGGGTATATCCTACGAGCAGTACTTC. Protein sequence: CASSLTGGISYEQYF.

This clone came up once. This sequence joins TRBV10-3 and TRBJ2-7; 10 bases align to TRBD1. CDR3 length equals 18 residues. J lost 2 bases, V lost 1 base, and 11 bases had no gene match. Germline CDR1 is ENHRY and CDR2 is SYGVKD. The CDR3 is CAISELMPGTGVAYEQYF. CDR3 coding DNA: TGTGCCATCAGTGAGTTGATGCCCGGGACAGGGGTTGCCTACGAGCAGTACTTC.

In this sample, this clone turned up a few times. V is TRBV4-1 and J is TRBJ2-7; 8 nucleotides line up with TRBD1. After removal of 3 bases from V and 4 bases from J, the junction contained 2 bases not matched to a gene. This CDR3 is 13 amino acids long. Germline V gene sequence: CDR1 MGHRA, CDR2 YSYEKL. The CDR3 DNA reads TGCGCCAGCAGCCAGGGACAGGAGTACGAGCAGTACTTC. Translated: CASSQGQEYEQYF.

This clone has just a few counts. The chain links TRBV9 to TRBJ2-1; TRBD2 is a possible D gene (6 bases). The CDR3 loop spans 16 amino acids. Germline values: CDR1 SGDLS, CDR2 YYNGEE. Trimming removed 4 bases at V and 0 bases at J, with 14 bases between. In DNA, the CDR3 is TGTGCCAGCAGCCTGTCTGGCGGGGTCTCCTACAATGAGCAGTTCTTC. Its protein is CASSLSGGVSYNEQFF.

This chain uses TRBV7-2 with TRBJ2-7; a possible D gene is TRBD2 (5 bases). Trimming stripped 3 bases from V and 3 bases from J, with 12 bases between. The CDR3 has 14 amino acids. Germline loops: CDR1 SGHTA, CDR2 FQGNSA. CDR3 sequence reads: CASSLDSTLYEQYF. CDR3 DNA sequence: TGTGCCAGCAGCTTGGACTCGACCCTCTACGAGCAGTACTTC.

The sample holds a few counts of this clone. CDR3 residues: CASSSQGVSYEQYF. CDR3 sequence (DNA): TGCGCCAGCAGCTCCCAGGGGGTTTCCTACGAGCAGTACTTC. This sequence joins TRBV5-1 and TRBJ2-7; TRBD1 matches 7 bases. The germline V gene has CDR1 SGHRS and CDR2 YFSETQ. The CDR3 is made up of 14 amino acids. Unmatched junction bases numbered 4, after V lost 3 bases and J lost 1 base.

The rearrangement uses TRBV12-5 and TRBJ1-1, with TRBD1 as a possible D gene (6 bases). The CDR3 contains 12 residues. The V end was cut by 6 bases, the J end by 7 bases, with 12 bases between. In germline, CDR1 is LGHNT, CDR2 FRNRAP. Here the CDR3 reads CASGPGADEAFF. The CDR3 DNA is TGTGCTAGTGGACCAGGGGCGGATGAAGCTTTCTTT. Using reference TRBV12-5 and TRBJ1-1 for the parts outside the CDR3, the full variable domain is DARVTQTPRHKVTEMGQEVTMRCQPILGHNTVFWYRQTMMQGLELLAYFRNRAPLDDSGMPKDRFSAEMPDATLATLKIQPSEPRDSAVYFCASGPGADEAFFGQGTRLTVV.

The V and J genes are TRBV11-2 and TRBJ2-1, with TRBD2 identical over 9 bases. Trimming took 5 bases from V and 3 from J; bases not matched to a gene: 5. The germline CDR1 and CDR2 sequences are SGHAT and FQNNGV. The CDR3 length is 15 residues. The CDR3 DNA follows: TGTGCCAGCAGCCATAGCGGGGGAAACTACAATGAGCAGTTCTTC. It is translated as CASSHSGGNYNEQFF. Full variable domain (remainder filled in from reference TRBV11-2 and TRBJ2-1): EAGVAQSPRYKIIEKRQSVAFWCNPISGHATLYWYQQILGQGPKLLIQFQNNGVVDDSQLPKDRFSAERLKGVDSTLKIQPAKLEDSAVYLCASSHSGGNYNEQFFGPGTRLTVL.

V gene TRBV19 combines with J gene TRBJ2-5; D possibly corresponds to TRBD1 (6 bases). Germline V gives CDR1 LNHDA, CDR2 SQIVND (reference sequence). V gave up 6 bases and J gave up 4 bases, with 18 bases separating them. The CDR3 runs to 15 residues. Here the CDR3 DNA reads TGTGCCAGTAGCCAGACTGGGGGCGTGTCAGAGACCCAGTACTTC. It translates to CASSQTGGVSETQYF.

V gene TRBV5-4 combines with J gene TRBJ2-1; 12 bases map to TRBD2. The CDR3 runs 16 residues. Per germline, CDR1 SGHNT and CDR2 YYREEE (reference sequence). V lost 5 bases, J lost 7 bases, and 10 bases stayed unmatched. CDR3 sequence: CASRKTSGGPDNEQFF. DNA for the CDR3: TGTGCCAGCAGGAAAACTAGCGGGGGGCCGGATAATGAGCAGTTCTTC.

The chain combines TRBV15 with TRBJ2-2; D remains ambiguous. Germline V CDR1 and CDR2: LNHNV, YYDKDF (reference sequence). Trimming took off 3 bases at V and 0 bases at J, with 5 bases between the two ends. The CDR3 is made up of 14 amino acids. Here the CDR3 reads CATSSLANTGELFF. Here the CDR3 DNA reads TGTGCCACCAGCAGTTTAGCGAACACCGGGGAGCTGTTTTTT.